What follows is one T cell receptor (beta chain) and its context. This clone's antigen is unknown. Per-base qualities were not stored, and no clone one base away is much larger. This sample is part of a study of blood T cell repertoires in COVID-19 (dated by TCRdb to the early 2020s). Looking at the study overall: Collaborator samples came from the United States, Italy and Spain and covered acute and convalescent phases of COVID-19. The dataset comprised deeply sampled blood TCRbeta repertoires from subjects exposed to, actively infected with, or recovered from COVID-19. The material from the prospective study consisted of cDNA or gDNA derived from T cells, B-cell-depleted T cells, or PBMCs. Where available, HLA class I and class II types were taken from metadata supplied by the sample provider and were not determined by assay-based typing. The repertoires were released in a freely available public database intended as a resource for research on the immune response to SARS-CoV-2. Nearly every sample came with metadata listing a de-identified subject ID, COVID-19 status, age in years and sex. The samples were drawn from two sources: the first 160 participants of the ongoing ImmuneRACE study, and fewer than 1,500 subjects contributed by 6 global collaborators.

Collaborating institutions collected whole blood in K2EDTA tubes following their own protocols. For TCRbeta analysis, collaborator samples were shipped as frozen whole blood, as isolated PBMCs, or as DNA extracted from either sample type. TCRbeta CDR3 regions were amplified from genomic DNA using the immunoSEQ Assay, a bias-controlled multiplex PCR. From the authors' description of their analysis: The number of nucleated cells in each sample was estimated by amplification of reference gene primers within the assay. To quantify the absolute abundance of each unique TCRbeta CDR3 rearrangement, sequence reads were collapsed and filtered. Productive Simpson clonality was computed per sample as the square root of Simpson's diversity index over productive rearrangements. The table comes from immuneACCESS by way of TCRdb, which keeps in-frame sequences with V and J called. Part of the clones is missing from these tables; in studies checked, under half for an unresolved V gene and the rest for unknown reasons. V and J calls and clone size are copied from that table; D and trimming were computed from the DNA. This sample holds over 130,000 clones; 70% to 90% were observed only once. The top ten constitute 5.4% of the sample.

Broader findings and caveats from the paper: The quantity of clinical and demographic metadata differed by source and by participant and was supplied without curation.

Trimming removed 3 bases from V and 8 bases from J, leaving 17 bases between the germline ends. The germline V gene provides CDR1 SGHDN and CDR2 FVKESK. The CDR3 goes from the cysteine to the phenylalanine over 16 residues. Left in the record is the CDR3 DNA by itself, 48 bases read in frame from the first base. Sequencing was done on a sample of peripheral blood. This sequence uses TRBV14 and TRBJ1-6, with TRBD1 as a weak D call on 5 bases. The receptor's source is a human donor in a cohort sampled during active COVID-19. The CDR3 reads CASSHGPGPFDSPLHF. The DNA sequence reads TGTGCCAGCAGCCACGGGCCAGGGCCCTTCGATTCACCCCTCCACTTT.